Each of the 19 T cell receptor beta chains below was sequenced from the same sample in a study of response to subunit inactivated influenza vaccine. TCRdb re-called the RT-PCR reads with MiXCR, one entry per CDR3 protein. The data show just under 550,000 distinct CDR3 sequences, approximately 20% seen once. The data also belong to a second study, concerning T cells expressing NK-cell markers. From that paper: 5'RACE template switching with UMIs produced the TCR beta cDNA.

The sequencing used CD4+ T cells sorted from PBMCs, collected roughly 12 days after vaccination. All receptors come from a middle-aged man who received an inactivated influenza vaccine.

The CDR3 spells CATSRDRTTIVAQYF. CDR3 DNA sequence: TGTGCCACCAGCAGAGACAGGACTACAATTGTGGCCCAGTACTTC. V usage is TRBV15 and J usage is TRBJ2-5, with a tentative D call TRBD2 (6 bases). This CDR3 comprises 15 residues. Trimming left V 0 bases short and J 9 bases short, with 17 bases between. CDR1 is LNHNV, CDR2 YYDKDF, per germline (reference sequence).

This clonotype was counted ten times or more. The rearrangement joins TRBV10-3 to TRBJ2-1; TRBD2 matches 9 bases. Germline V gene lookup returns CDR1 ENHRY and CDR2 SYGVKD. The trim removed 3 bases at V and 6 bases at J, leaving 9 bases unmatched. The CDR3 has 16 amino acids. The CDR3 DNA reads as TGTGCCATCAGTGAAGGTTGGAGCGGGAGGAGCAATGAGCAGTTCTTC. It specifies CAISEGWSGRSNEQFF.

The CDR3 coding sequence is TGTGCCAGCAGTGATTCCGGGACCGTCTATGGCTACACCTTC. Residues: CASSDSGTVYGYTF. V is TRBV25-1 and J is TRBJ1-2; perhaps TRBD1 as D (5 bases). V was pared by 3 bases and J by 4 bases, with 12 bases between. The CDR3 consists of 14 residues. The germline V gene has CDR1 MGHDK and CDR2 SYGVNS.

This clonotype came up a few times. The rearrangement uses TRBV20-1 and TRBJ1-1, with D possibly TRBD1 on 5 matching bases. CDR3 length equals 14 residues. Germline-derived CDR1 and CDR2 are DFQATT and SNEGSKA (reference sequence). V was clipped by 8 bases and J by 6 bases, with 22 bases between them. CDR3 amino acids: CSPDRDQKSAEAFF. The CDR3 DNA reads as TGCAGTCCTGATCGGGACCAAAAGAGCGCTGAAGCTTTCTTT.

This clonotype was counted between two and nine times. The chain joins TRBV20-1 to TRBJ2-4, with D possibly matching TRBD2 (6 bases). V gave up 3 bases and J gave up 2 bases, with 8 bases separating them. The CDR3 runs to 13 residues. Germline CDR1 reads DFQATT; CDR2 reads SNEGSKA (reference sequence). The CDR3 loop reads CSASGGSKNIQYF. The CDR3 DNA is TGCAGTGCTAGTGGGGGGTCCAAAAACATTCAGTACTTC.

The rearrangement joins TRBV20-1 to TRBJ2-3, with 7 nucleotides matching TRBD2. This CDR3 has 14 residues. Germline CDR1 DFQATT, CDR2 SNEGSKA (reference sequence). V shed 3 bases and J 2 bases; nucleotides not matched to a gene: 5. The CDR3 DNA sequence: TGCAGTGCTAGGGAGCGGGGCTTCACAGATACGCAGTATTTT. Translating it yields CSARERGFTDTQYF.

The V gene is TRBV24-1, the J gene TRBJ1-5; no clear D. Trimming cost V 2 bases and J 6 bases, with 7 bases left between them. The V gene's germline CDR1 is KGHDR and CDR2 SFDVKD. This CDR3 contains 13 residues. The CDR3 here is CATSDSVAQPQHF. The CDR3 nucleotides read TGTGCCACCAGTGATTCAGTAGCTCAGCCCCAGCATTTT.

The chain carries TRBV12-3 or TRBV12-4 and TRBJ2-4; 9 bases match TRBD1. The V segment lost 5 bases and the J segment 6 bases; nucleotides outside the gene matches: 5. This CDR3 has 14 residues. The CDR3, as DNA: TGTGCCAGCAGTCCCGGGACAGGGAGAAACATTCAGTACTTC. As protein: CASSPGTGRNIQYF.

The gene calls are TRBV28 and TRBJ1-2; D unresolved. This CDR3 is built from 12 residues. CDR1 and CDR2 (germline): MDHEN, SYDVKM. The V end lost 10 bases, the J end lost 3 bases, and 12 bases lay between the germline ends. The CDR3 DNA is TGTGCCACCGTGCGGGGTGACTATGGCTACACCTTC. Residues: CATVRGDYGYTF.

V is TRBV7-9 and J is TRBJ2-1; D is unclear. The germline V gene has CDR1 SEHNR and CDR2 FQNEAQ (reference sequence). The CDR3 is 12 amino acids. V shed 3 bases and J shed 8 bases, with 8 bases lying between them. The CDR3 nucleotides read TGTGCCAGCAGCTTCCGCCAGTATGAGCAGTTCTTC. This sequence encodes CASSFRQYEQFF.

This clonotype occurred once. The CDR3 here is CASSYVGGSIETQYF. Here the CDR3 DNA reads TGTGCCAGCAGTTATGTGGGGGGTTCGATAGAGACCCAGTACTTC. This rearrangement joins TRBV6-5 to TRBJ2-5, with D possibly TRBD2 on 6 matching bases. The germline gives CDR1 MNHEY, CDR2 SVGAGI. CDR3 length: 15 amino acids. Trimming stripped 3 bases from V and 4 bases from J, with 15 bases between.

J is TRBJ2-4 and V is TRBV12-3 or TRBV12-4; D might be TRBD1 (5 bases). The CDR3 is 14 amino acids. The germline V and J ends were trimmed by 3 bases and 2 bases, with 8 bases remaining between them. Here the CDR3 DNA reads TGTGCCAGCAGTTTTTCAGGGTCCAAAAACATTCAGTACTTC. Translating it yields CASSFSGSKNIQYF.

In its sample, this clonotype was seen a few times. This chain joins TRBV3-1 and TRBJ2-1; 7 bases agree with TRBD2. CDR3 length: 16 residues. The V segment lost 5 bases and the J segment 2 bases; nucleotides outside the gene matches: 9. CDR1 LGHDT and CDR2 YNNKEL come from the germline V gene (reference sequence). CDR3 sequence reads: CASSLHLTSPYNEQFF. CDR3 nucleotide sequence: TGTGCCAGCAGCTTACACCTGACTAGCCCCTACAATGAGCAGTTCTTC.

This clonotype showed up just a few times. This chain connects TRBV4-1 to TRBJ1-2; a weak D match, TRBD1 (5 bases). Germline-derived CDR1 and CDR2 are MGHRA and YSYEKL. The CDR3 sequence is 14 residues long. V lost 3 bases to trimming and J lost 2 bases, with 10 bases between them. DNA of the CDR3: TGCGCCAGCAGCCAGACAGACAGAAACTATGGCTACACCTTC. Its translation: CASSQTDRNYGYTF.

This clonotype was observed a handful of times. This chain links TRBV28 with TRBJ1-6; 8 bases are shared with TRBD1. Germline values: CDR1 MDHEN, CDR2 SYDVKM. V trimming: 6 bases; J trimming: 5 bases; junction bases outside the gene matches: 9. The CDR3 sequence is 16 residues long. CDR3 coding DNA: TGTGCCAGCAGATCCCGGACAGGGATTAATAATTCACCCCTCCACTTT. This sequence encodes CASRSRTGINNSPLHF.

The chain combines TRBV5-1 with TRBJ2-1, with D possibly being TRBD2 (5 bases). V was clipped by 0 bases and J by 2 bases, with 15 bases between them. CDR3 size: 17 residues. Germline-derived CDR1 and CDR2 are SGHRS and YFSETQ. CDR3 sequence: CASSLGLAGPTYNEQFF. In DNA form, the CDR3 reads TGCGCCAGCAGCTTGGGGCTAGCCGGACCCACCTACAATGAGCAGTTCTTC.

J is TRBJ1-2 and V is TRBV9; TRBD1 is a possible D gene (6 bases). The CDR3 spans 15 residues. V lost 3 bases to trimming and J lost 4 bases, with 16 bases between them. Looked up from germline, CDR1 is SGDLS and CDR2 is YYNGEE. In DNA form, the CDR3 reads TGTGCCAGCAGCGCACGAGCTTCGGGGGCCTATGGCTACACCTTC. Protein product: CASSARASGAYGYTF.

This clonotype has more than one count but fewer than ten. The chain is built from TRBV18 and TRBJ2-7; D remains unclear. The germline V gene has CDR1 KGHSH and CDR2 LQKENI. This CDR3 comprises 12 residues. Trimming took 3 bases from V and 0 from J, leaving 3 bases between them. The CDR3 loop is CASSPPSYEQYF. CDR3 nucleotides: TGTGCCAGCTCACCCCCCTCCTACGAGCAGTACTTC.

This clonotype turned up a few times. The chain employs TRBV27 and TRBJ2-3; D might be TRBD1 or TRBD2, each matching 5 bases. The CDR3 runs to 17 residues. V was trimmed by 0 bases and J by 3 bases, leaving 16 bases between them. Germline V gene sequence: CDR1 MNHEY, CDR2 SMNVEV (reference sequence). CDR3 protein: CASSLSPRGGRTDTQYF. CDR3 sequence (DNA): TGTGCCAGCAGTTTATCACCTCGTGGGGGTAGGACAGATACGCAGTATTTT.